Below are 12 T cell receptor beta chains sequenced from a single sample in a study of cytomegalovirus exposure and HLA in healthy donors. The study ran its PCR with 60 Vbeta and 13 Jbeta primers. TCRdb's copy holds only in-frame clones and misses some; the assay was immunoSEQ multiplex PCR. The sample consists of 100,000 to 150,000 clones, roughly 74% of them appearing once. The sample consisted of PBMCs. The source of these receptors is a woman aged 50 to 65 in good health and CMV-seropositive.

The chain links TRBV18 to TRBJ1-4; 8 nucleotides line up with TRBD1. The germline gives CDR1 KGHSH, CDR2 LQKENI. J gave up 4 bases and V 3 bases, and 4 bases lay outside the gene matches. The CDR3 runs to 15 residues. This CDR3 reads CASSPQGADNEKLFF. The CDR3 DNA follows: TGTGCCAGCTCACCTCAGGGGGCGGATAATGAAAAACTGTTTTTT.

This clone was found once. V is TRBV7-8 and J is TRBJ2-1; TRBD1 matches at 10 bases. After removal of 3 bases from V and 7 bases from J, the junction contained 9 bases not matched to a gene. The germline gives CDR1 SGHVS, CDR2 FQNEAQ. This CDR3 contains 16 residues. CDR3 in amino acids: CASSLAGTGVLNEQFF. CDR3 nucleotide sequence: TGTGCCAGCAGCTTGGCCGGGACAGGGGTTTTGAATGAGCAGTTCTTC.

This sequence joins TRBV13 and TRBJ2-1, with 8 bases lining up with TRBD1. From germline, CDR1 is PRHDT and CDR2 FYEKMQ (reference sequence). Unmatched junction bases numbered 12, after V lost 5 bases and J lost 15 bases. There are 13 residues in the CDR3. The CDR3 bases are TGTGCCAGCAGCAAGGGCGGACAGGGAGCGTGGTTCTTC. Its translation is CASSKGGQGAWFF.

In this sample, this clone turned up once. This rearrangement joins TRBV6-1 to TRBJ2-7; D gene uncertain. From germline, CDR1 is MNHNS and CDR2 SASEGT. This CDR3 comprises 14 residues. V was cut by 6 bases and J by 2 bases, with 14 bases left in between. The CDR3 protein is CASSPALAAYEQYF. The CDR3, as DNA: TGTGCCAGCAGCCCCGCTCTCGCGGCCTACGAGCAGTACTTC.

In this sample, this clone turned up a few times. The V and J genes are TRBV6-6 and TRBJ1-1; 7 bases agree with TRBD1. V gave up 10 bases and J gave up 3 bases; unmatched junction bases: 2. The CDR3 loop spans 11 amino acids. Looked up from germline, CDR1 is MNHNY and CDR2 is SVGAGI (reference sequence). The CDR3 coding sequence is TGTGCCACCCAGGGGGACACTGAAGCTTTCTTT. This encodes CATQGDTEAFF.

CDR3 in amino acids: CASSLGQAGDYGYTF. The CDR3 bases are TGTGCCAGCAGCTTGGGACAGGCGGGCGACTATGGCTACACCTTC. V and J are TRBV5-8 and TRBJ1-2, with a weak D call TRBD1 (6 bases). CDR3 size: 15 residues. V dropped 0 bases and J dropped 3 bases, with 12 bases sitting between them. Germline loops: CDR1 SGHTS, CDR2 YDEGEE.

The chain uses TRBV11-3 and TRBJ2-3; 10 bases are shared with TRBD1. Germline V gene data show CDR1 as SGHNT and CDR2 as YENEEA. Trimming cost V 5 bases and J 4 bases; bases outside gene matches: 6. The CDR3 is made up of 15 amino acids. The CDR3 reads CASSQGQGRADTQYF. CDR3 DNA: TGTGCCAGCAGCCAGGGACAGGGGAGGGCAGATACGCAGTATTTT.

The CDR3 reads CASSEMGARNYGYTF. CDR3 DNA: TGTGCCAGCAGCGAAATGGGGGCCCGAAACTATGGCTACACCTTC. J is TRBJ1-2 and V is TRBV7-2; D possibly corresponds to TRBD1 (6 bases). This CDR3 is built from 15 residues. Germline values: CDR1 SGHTA, CDR2 FQGNSA. Trimming shortened V by 5 bases and J by 2 bases, and 15 bases separated the two germline ends. The variable domain in full, with the rest retrieved from reference TRBV7-2 and TRBJ1-2, is GAGVSQSPSNKVTEKGKDVELRCDPISGHTALYWYRQSLGQGLEFLIYFQGNSAPDKSGLPSDRFSAERTGGSVSTLTIQRTQQEDSAVYLCASSEMGARNYGYTFGSGTRLTVV.

The chain is built from TRBV5-6 and TRBJ2-3; TRBD2 aligns across 11 bases. The CDR3 has 15 amino acids. V lost 1 base to trimming and J lost 7 bases; unmatched junction nucleotides: 5. Germline assignment: CDR1 SGHDT and CDR2 YYEEEE. The chain's CDR3 is CASSLYVAGGHTQYF. CDR3 sequence (DNA): TGTGCCAGCAGCTTGTATGTAGCGGGGGGGCATACGCAGTATTTT.

The rearrangement joins TRBV4-1 to TRBJ1-6; 9 positions match TRBD1. Germline-derived CDR1 and CDR2 are MGHRA and YSYEKL. V dropped 4 bases and J dropped 5; count of bases not matched to a gene: 6. This CDR3 has 16 amino acids. CDR3 protein: CASSLDRGADNSPLHF. CDR3 coding DNA: TGCGCCAGCAGCCTGGACAGGGGAGCTGATAATTCACCCCTCCACTTT.

The chain carries TRBV9 and TRBJ2-3, with 13 positions matching TRBD2. This CDR3 is 15 amino acids long. V lost 3 bases, J lost 5 bases, and 3 bases stayed unmatched. The germline V gene encodes CDR1 SGDLS and CDR2 YYNGEE. The CDR3 sequence: CASSARLAGGDTQYF. For the CDR3, the DNA is TGTGCCAGCAGCGCCAGACTAGCGGGGGGAGATACGCAGTATTTT.

The J gene is TRBJ1-4, the V gene TRBV6-5; the match to TRBD1 covers 9 bases. Germline CDR1 is MNHEY and CDR2 is SVGAGI. V shed 1 base and J 7 bases; nucleotides not matched to a gene: 4. The CDR3 is 15 amino acids. This chain's CDR3 is CASSYFTGGGEKLFF. Here the CDR3 DNA reads TGTGCCAGCAGTTACTTTACAGGGGGCGGTGAAAAACTGTTTTTT.